The sequence of this TCR beta chain was determined in a study of blood T cell repertoires in COVID-19 (dated by TCRdb to the early 2020s). Concerning the study at large: The collaborator samples originated in the United States, Italy and Spain and spanned the acute and convalescent phases of COVID-19. The material from the prospective study consisted of cDNA or gDNA derived from T cells, B-cell-depleted T cells, or PBMCs. The repertoires were released in a freely available public database intended as a resource for research on the immune response to SARS-CoV-2. HLA class I and class II types, where available, came from metadata supplied by the sample provider rather than from assay-based typing. A de-identified subject ID, COVID-19 status, age in years and sex were almost always included in the sample metadata. The dataset comprised deeply sampled blood TCRbeta repertoires from subjects exposed to, actively infected with, or recovered from COVID-19. Samples were obtained from the ongoing ImmuneRACE study (first 160 participants) and from about 1,300 subjects provided by 6 global collaborators. What the authors observed across the whole study: Clinical and demographic metadata were provided uncurated, with the amount varying by source and participant.

TCRbeta CDR3 regions were amplified from genomic DNA by means of the immunoSEQ Assay, a bias-controlled multiplex PCR. In the authors' own workflow: Nucleated cell counts per sample were estimated from amplification of reference gene primers within the assay. Sequence reads were collapsed and filtered to measure the absolute abundance of every unique TCRbeta CDR3 rearrangement. For each sample, productive Simpson clonality was calculated by taking the square root of Simpson's diversity index across productive rearrangements. TCRdb took over this immuneACCESS table, retaining in-frame rearrangements with V and J assigned. Such tables are incomplete; in checked studies, under half of the missing clones stem from an unresolved V gene, and the remainder is unexplained. V and J calls and clone size are those listed in that table; D and trimming were worked out from the DNA. The sample table contains approximately 260,000 clones; only one count was recorded for more than 70% of them. Roughly 1.2% of the sample rests with the top ten.

Comment on this clone: The clone's antigen remains unknown. No clone much larger than this one lies a single base away; base qualities are absent.

Participants in the prospective study were aged roughly 18 to 90 years, lived in about two dozen United States geographic areas, and enrolled through a virtual design. In the prospective study, cohorts were assigned on the basis of participant-reported clinical history obtained from a screening survey and a study questionnaire. In the prospective study, whole blood, serum and a nasopharyngeal or oropharyngeal swab were collected from each participant by mobile phlebotomists. Prospective study participants could optionally give additional blood draws and questionnaires over an approximately 2-month period. Blood samples from the prospective study were shipped frozen or at room temperature prior to DNA extraction. Material for sequencing was PBMCs or T cells enriched from blood (not recorded which). The sequence was obtained from a woman aged 40 to 55 with acute COVID-19.

The sequenced DNA: TGTGCCAGCAGCGGACCCCTTAGCGGGAGGGGCTCCTACAATGAGCAGTTCTTC. This yields the protein CASSGPLSGRGSYNEQFF. The rearranged segments are TRBV9 and TRBJ2-1; TRBD2 agrees with 11 junctional bases. Trimming leaves V shorter by 3 bases and J shorter by 0 bases, with the junction holding 8 bases beyond the gene matches. Measured from the cysteine to the phenylalanine, the CDR3 is 18 residues long. The entry retains the CDR3 DNA only, 54 bases that are in frame from base 1. CDR1 SGDLS and CDR2 YYNGEE were looked up in the germline V gene.